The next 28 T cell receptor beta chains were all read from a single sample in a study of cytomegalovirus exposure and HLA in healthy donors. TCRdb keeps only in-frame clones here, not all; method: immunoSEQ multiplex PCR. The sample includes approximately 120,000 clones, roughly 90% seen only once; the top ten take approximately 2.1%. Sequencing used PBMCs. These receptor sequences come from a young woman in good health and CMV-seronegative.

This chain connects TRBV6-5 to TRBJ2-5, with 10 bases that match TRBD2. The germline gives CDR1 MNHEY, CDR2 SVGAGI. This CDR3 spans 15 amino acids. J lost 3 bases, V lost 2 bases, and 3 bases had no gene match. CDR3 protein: CASSYGSGGKETQYF. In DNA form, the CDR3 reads TGTGCCAGCAGTTACGGTAGCGGGGGGAAAGAGACCCAGTACTTC.

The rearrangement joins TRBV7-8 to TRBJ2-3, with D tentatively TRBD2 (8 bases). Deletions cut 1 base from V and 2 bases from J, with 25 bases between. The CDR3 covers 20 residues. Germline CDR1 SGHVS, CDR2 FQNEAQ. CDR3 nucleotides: TGTGCCAGCAGCTTAGTGCCCCCACTAGCGGAAAGGGGGCACACAGATACGCAGTATTTT. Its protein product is CASSLVPPLAERGHTDTQYF. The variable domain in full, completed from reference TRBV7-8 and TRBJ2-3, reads GAGVSQSPRYKVAKRGQDVALRCDPISGHVSLFWYQQALGQGPEFLTYFQNEAQLDKSGLPSDRFFAERPEGSVSTLKIQRTQQEDSAVYLCASSLVPPLAERGHTDTQYFGPGTRLTVL.

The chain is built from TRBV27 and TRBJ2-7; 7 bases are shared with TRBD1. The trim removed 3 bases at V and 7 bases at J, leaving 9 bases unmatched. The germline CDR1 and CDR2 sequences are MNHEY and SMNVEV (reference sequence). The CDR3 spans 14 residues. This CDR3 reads CASSLRTGTGEQYF. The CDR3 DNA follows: TGTGCCAGCAGTTTGCGGACAGGCACGGGGGAGCAGTACTTC.

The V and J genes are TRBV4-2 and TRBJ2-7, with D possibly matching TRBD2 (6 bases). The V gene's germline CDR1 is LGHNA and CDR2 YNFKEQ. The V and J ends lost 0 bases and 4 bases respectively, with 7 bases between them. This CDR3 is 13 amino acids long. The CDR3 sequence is CASSQEGTYEQYF. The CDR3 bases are TGTGCCAGCAGCCAAGAGGGGACTTACGAGCAGTACTTC.

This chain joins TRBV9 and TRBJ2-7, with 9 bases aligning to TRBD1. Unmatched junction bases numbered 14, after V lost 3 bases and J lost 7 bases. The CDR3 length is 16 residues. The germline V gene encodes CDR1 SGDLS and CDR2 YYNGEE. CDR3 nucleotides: TGTGCCAGCAGCGACGCAACCGGGACAGGGTTTAGTGAGCAGTACTTC. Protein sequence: CASSDATGTGFSEQYF.

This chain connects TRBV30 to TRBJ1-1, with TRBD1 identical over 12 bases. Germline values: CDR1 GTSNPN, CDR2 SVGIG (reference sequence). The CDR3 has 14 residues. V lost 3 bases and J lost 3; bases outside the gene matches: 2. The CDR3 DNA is TGTGCCTGGAGCCGGGACAGGGGGCACACTGAAGCTTTCTTT. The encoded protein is CAWSRDRGHTEAFF.

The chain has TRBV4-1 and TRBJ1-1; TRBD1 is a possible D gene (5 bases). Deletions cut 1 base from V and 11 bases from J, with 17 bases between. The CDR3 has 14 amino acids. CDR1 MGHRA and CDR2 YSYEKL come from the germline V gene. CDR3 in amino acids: CASSQGPWGGSAFF. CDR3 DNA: TGCGCCAGCAGCCAAGGGCCTTGGGGGGGGTCGGCTTTCTTT.

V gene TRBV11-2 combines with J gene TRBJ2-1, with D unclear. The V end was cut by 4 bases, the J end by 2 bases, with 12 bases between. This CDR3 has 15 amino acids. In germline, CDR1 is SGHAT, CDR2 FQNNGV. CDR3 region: CASSSSRIAYNEQFF. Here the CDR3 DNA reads TGTGCCAGCAGCTCGTCGCGAATCGCCTACAATGAGCAGTTCTTC.

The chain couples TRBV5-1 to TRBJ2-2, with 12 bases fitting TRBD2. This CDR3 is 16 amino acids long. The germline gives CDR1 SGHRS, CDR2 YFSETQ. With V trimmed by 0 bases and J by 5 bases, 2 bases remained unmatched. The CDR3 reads CASSLAGLAGTGELFF. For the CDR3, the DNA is TGCGCCAGCAGCTTGGCCGGACTAGCGGGGACCGGGGAGCTGTTTTTT.

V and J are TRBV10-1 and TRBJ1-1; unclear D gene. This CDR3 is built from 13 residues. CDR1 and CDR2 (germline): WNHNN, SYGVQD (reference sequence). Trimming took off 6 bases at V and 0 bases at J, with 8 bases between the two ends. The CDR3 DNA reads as TGCGCCAGCAGACAGAGCATGAACACTGAAGCTTTCTTT. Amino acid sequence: CASRQSMNTEAFF.

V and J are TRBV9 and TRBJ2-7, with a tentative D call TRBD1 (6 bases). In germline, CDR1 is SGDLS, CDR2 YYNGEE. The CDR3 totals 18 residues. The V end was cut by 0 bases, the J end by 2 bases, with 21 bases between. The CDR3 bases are TGTGCCAGCAGCGTAGACCCCCCCGACAGGAGTGGCACCTACGAGCAGTACTTC. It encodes CASSVDPPDRSGTYEQYF.

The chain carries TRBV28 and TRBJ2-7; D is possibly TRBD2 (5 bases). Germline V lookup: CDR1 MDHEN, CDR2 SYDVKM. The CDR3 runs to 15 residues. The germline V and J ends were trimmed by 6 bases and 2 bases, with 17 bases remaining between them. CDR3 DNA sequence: TGTGCCAGCAGAGTAGCGTTGGCCGCAGCCTACGAGCAGTACTTC. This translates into CASRVALAAAYEQYF.

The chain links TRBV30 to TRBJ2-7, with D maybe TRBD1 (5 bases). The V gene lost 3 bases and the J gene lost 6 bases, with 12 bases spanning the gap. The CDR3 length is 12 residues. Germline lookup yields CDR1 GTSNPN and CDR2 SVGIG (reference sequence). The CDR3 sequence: CAWSLLRGEQYF. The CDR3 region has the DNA TGTGCCTGGAGCCTCCTTAGGGGCGAGCAGTACTTC.

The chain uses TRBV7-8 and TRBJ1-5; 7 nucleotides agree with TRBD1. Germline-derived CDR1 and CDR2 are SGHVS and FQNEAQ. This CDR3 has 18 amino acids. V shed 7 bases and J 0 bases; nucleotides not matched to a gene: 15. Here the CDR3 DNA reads TGTGCCAGCAAACAATCAGGGCCAGGGGGAGATAGCAATCAGCCCCAGCATTTT. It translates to CASKQSGPGGDSNQPQHF.

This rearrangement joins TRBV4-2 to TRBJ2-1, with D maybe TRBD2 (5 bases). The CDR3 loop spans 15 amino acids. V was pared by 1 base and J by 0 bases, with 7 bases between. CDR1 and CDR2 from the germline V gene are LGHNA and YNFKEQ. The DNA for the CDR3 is TGTGCCAGCAGCCAAGTGCTAGCCTCCTACAATGAGCAGTTCTTC. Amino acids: CASSQVLASYNEQFF.

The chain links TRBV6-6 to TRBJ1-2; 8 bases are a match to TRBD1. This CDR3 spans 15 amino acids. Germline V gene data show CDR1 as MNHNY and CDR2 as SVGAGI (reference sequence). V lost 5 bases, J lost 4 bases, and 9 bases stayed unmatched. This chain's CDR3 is CASSKPGGWGYGYTF. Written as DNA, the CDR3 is TGTGCCAGCAGTAAACCAGGGGGCTGGGGCTATGGCTACACCTTC.

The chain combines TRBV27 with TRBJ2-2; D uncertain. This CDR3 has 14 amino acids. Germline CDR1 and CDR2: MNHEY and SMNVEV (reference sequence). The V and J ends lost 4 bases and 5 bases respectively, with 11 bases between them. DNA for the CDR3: TGTGCCAGCAGTTCCCACAGAAATACCGGGGAGCTGTTTTTT. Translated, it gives CASSSHRNTGELFF.

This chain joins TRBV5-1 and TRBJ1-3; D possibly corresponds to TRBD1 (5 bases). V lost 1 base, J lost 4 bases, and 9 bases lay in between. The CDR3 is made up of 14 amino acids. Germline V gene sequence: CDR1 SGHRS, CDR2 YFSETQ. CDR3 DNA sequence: TGCGCCAGCAGCTTGCCAGGGCAAGGAAACACCATATATTTT. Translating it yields CASSLPGQGNTIYF. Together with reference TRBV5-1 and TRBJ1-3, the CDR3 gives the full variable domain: KAGVTQTPRYLIKTRGQQVTLSCSPISGHRSVSWYQQTPGQGLQFLFEYFSETQRNKGNFPGRFSGRQFSNSRSEMNVSTLELGDSALYLCASSLPGQGNTIYFGEGSWLTVV.

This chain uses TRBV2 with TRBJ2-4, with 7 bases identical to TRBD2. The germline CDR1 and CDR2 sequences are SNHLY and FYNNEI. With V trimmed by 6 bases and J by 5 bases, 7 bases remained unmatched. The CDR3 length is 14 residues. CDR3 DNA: TGTGCCAGCAGCGAGCCGACTAGCCAAAACATTCAGTACTTC. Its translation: CASSEPTSQNIQYF.

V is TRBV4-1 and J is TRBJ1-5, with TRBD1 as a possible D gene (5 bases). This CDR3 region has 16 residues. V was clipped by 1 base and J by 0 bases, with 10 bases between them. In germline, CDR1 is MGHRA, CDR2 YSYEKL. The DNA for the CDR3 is TGCGCCAGCAGCCAAGGGGGGACTGTTAGCAATCAGCCCCAGCATTTT. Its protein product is CASSQGGTVSNQPQHF.

The CDR3 bases are TGCGCCAGCAGCTTGGTCGGGGTTGGAAACACCATATATTTT. This sequence encodes CASSLVGVGNTIYF. The V and J genes are TRBV5-1 and TRBJ1-3; the D is unclear. Germline lookup yields CDR1 SGHRS and CDR2 YFSETQ. The CDR3 has 14 residues. The V and J ends lost 0 bases and 3 bases respectively, with 7 bases between them. Combining the CDR3 with reference TRBV5-1 and TRBJ1-3 gives the whole variable domain KAGVTQTPRYLIKTRGQQVTLSCSPISGHRSVSWYQQTPGQGLQFLFEYFSETQRNKGNFPGRFSGRQFSNSRSEMNVSTLELGDSALYLCASSLVGVGNTIYFGEGSWLTVV.

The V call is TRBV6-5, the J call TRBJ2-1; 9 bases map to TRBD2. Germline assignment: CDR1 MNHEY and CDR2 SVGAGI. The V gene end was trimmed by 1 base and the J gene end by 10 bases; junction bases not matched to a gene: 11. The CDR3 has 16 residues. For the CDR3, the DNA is TGTGCCAGCAGTTACTTGTCTAGCGGGACGTTAGGAGAGCAGTTCTTC. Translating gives CASSYLSSGTLGEQFF.

In DNA form, the CDR3 reads TGCGCCAGCAGCTCCGGGACTAGCGGGGGAGTGGAGACCCAGTACTTC. Encoded protein: CASSSGTSGGVETQYF. The V gene is TRBV5-1, the J gene TRBJ2-5; TRBD2 matches 14 bases. The germline gives CDR1 SGHRS, CDR2 YFSETQ. This CDR3 is 16 amino acids long. J gave up 5 bases and V 3 bases, and 6 bases lay outside the gene matches.

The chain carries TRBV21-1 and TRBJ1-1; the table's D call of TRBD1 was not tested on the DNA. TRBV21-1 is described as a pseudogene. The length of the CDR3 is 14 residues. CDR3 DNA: TGTGCCATCCCAGACGGGACATCGAACACTGAAGCTTTCTTT. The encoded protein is CAIPDGTSNTEAFF.

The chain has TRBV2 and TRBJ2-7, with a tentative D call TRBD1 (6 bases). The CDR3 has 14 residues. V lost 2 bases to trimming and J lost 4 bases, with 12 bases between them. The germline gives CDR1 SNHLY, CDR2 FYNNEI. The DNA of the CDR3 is TGTGCCAGCAGTGAACAGGGGACATTTTACGAGCAGTACTTC. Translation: CASSEQGTFYEQYF.

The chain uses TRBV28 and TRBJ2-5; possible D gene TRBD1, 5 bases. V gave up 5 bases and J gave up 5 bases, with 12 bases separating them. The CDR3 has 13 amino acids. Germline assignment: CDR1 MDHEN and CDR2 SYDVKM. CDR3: CASSPRAGETQYF. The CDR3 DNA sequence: TGTGCCAGCAGTCCCCGAGCAGGGGAGACCCAGTACTTC.

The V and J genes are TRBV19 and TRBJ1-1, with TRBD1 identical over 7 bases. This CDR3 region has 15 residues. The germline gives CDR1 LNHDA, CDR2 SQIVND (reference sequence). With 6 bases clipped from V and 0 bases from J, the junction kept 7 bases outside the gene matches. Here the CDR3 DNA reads TGTGCCAGTAGAAAGACAGGGCAATTGAACACTGAAGCTTTCTTT. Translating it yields CASRKTGQLNTEAFF.

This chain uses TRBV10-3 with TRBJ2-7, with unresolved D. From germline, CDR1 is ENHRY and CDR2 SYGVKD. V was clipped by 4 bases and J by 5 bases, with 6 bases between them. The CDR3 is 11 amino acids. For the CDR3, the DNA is TGTGCCATCAGTGCGGAGAACGAGCAGTACTTC. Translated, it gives CAISAENEQYF.